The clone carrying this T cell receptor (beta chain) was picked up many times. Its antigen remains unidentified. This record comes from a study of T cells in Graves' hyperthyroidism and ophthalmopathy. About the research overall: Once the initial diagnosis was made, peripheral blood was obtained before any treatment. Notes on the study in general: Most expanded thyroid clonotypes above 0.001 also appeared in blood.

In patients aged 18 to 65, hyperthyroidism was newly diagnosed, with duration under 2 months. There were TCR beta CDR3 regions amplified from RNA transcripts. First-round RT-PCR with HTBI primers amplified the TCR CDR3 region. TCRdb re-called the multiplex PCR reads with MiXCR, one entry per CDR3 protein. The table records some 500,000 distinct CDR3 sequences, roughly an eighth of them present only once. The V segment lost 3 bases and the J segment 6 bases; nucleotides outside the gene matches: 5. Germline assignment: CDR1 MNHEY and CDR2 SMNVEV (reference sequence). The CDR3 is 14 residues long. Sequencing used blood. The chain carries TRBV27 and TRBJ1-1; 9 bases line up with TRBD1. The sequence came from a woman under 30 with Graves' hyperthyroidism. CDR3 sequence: CASSLDRGKAEAFF. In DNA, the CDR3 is TGTGCCAGCAGTTTGGACAGGGGTAAAGCTGAAGCTTTCTTT.